Listed below are T cell receptor beta chains from one sample, sequenced in a study of T cells after yellow fever vaccination. Each CDR3 protein gets one entry after TCRdb re-called the 5' RACE reads with MiXCR. Of some 160,000 distinct CDR3 sequences listed, over 7% are singletons. The sequenced sample was CD8+ T cells sorted from PBMCs, obtained 45 days after the yellow fever booster vaccination. Source of these receptors: a man aged 18-30 years who received the YFV17D yellow fever vaccine. Each CDR3 is given with its conserved first and last residue. A D gene is named only where the DNA matches it firmly. Clone size is not always given. Where it is, it says once, few, many or a class for expanded clones.

D gene,V gene,J gene,clone size,CDR3 protein,CDR3 DNA
TRBD2,TRBV7-3,TRBJ2-1,NA,CASSQGLADNEQFF,TGTGCCAGCAGCCAAGGCCTAGCGGACAATGAGCAGTTCTTC
TRBD1,TRBV20-1,TRBJ1-2,medium-sized,CSASKDRNYGYTF,TGCAGTGCTTCCAAGGACAGGAACTATGGCTACACCTTC
TRBD2,TRBV12-3/TRBV12-4,TRBJ2-1,NA,CASSSDRSGLAAYNEQFF,TGTGCCAGCAGTTCGGACCGATCGGGACTAGCGGCCTACAATGAGCAGTTCTTC
NA,TRBV14,TRBJ2-1,NA,CASSQDKGAYNEQFF,TGTGCCAGCAGCCAAGACAAGGGGGCCTACAATGAGCAGTTCTTC
NA,TRBV6-5,TRBJ2-3,NA,CASSLQSTDTQYF,TGTGCCAGCAGTCTACAGAGCACAGATACGCAGTATTTT
TRBD1,TRBV12-3/TRBV12-4,TRBJ2-1,NA,CASSSLQGNVNEQFF,TGTGCCAGCAGCTCGCTACAGGGGAATGTTAATGAGCAGTTCTTC
TRBD2,TRBV4-2,TRBJ2-2,NA,CASSPRTSGGNTGELFF,TGTGCCAGCAGCCCACGGACTAGCGGGGGGAACACCGGGGAGCTGTTTTTT
TRBD2,TRBV6-2/TRBV6-3,TRBJ2-1,many,CASSYVVWDSGGPPSSYNEQFF,TGTGCCAGCAGTTACGTCGTTTGGGATAGCGGGGGCCCACCGAGCTCCTACAATGAGCAGTTCTTC
NA,TRBV30,TRBJ2-1,few,CAWCDTGYNEQFF,TGTGCCTGGTGCGATACAGGGTACAATGAGCAGTTCTTC
TRBD2,TRBV20-1,TRBJ2-1,NA,CSARDGTSQPYNEQFF,TGCAGTGCTAGAGATGGGACTAGCCAACCCTACAATGAGCAGTTCTTC
NA,TRBV18,TRBJ2-7,NA,CASSPGDSREQYF,TGTGCCAGCTCACCAGGGGATTCCCGCGAGCAGTACTTC
TRBD1,TRBV9,TRBJ1-2,few,CASSGLDRGLGYTF,TGTGCCAGCAGCGGACTGGACAGGGGGCTTGGCTACACCTTC
NA,TRBV12-3/TRBV12-4,TRBJ1-3,NA,CAPGSASGNTIYF,TGTGCCCCGGGGTCTGCTTCCGGAAACACCATATATTTT
NA,TRBV27,TRBJ1-6,few,CASSFQGWNSPLHF,TGTGCCAGCAGTTTTCAGGGGTGGAATTCACCCCTCCACTTT
TRBD1,TRBV7-8,TRBJ2-5,NA,CASSPGYGTGRGRETQYF,TGTGCCAGCAGCCCCGGCTACGGGACAGGGAGGGGAAGGGAGACCCAGTACTTC
TRBD2,TRBV7-8,TRBJ2-1,many,CASSLSGGLAGTNEQFF,TGTGCCAGCAGCTTATCGGGGGGACTAGCGGGGACGAATGAGCAGTTCTTC
TRBD1,TRBV7-9,TRBJ2-3,few,CASSSTGTVTDTQYF,TGTGCCAGCAGCTCAACCGGGACAGTCACAGATACGCAGTATTTT
NA,TRBV9,TRBJ2-3,NA,CASSVEADRSTDTQYF,TGTGCCAGCAGCGTAGAAGCGGACCGTAGCACAGATACGCAGTATTTT
NA,TRBV4-3,TRBJ2-5,many,CASSQDTGQETQYF,TGCGCCAGCAGCCAAGATACTGGCCAAGAGACCCAGTACTTC
NA,TRBV20-1,TRBJ1-1,few,CSARDRQDPHTEAFF,TGCAGTGCTAGAGATCGGCAGGACCCCCACACTGAAGCTTTCTTT
NA,TRBV29-1,TRBJ2-5,few,CSVEEWKETQYF,TGCAGCGTTGAAGAATGGAAAGAGACCCAGTACTTC
NA,TRBV7-2,TRBJ1-2,few,CASSLGGTAVGYTF,TGTGCCAGCAGCTTGGGGGGCACGGCCGTTGGCTACACCTTC
TRBD1,TRBV7-9,TRBJ2-3,few,CASSGQGADTQYF,TGTGCCAGCTCCGGGCAGGGGGCAGATACGCAGTATTTT
TRBD2,TRBV5-1,TRBJ2-5,few,CASSLAALAGAQETQYF,TGCGCCAGCAGCTTGGCCGCCCTAGCGGGGGCACAAGAGACCCAGTACTTC
NA,TRBV7-2,TRBJ2-4,NA,CASSSVGGVVRENIQYF,TGTGCCAGCAGCTCTGTAGGGGGGGTGGTAAGGGAAAACATTCAGTACTTC
NA,TRBV6-2/TRBV6-3,TRBJ2-1,few,CASSYLRSYNEQFF,TGTGCCAGCAGTTACCTACGCTCCTACAATGAGCAGTTCTTC
TRBD1,TRBV5-4,TRBJ1-5,few,CASSLGQGQPQHF,TGTGCCAGCAGCTTGGGACAGGGGCAGCCCCAGCATTTT
TRBD1,TRBV6-4,TRBJ2-4,few,CASSEVEGAPVSTIQYF,TGTGCCAGCAGTGAAGTTGAGGGGGCGCCGGTGTCGACCATTCAGTACTTC
NA,TRBV4-2,TRBJ1-1,few,CASSQDGVGGLNTEAFF,TGTGCCAGCAGCCAAGATGGGGTTGGCGGCTTGAACACTGAAGCTTTCTTT
TRBD2,TRBV27,TRBJ2-5,NA,CASSPSLGGETQYF,TGTGCCAGCAGTCCTTCCTTGGGGGGGGAGACCCAGTACTTC
TRBD2,TRBV7-6,TRBJ2-1,few,CASSPLQAGGDEQFF,TGTGCCAGCAGCCCCCTCCAAGCGGGGGGCGATGAGCAGTTCTTC
NA,TRBV30,TRBJ2-7,few,CAWREGYEQYF,TGTGCCTGGAGGGAGGGGTACGAGCAGTACTTC
NA,TRBV29-1,TRBJ2-6,NA,CSVGEGLSGANVLTF,TGCAGCGTTGGAGAGGGGCTCTCTGGGGCCAACGTCCTGACTTTC
TRBD2,TRBV27,TRBJ2-1,many,CASSLTSGGVGEQFF,TGTGCCAGCAGCTTGACTAGCGGGGGGGTAGGTGAGCAGTTCTTC
TRBD1,TRBV6-5,TRBJ1-2,many,CASSLQGGGSGYTF,TGTGCCAGCAGCCTCCAGGGGGGGGGCTCTGGCTACACCTTC
TRBD1,TRBV6-6,TRBJ2-5,NA,CASRLDRVKRETQYF,TGTGCCAGCAGACTAGACAGGGTAAAGCGGGAGACCCAGTACTTC
NA,TRBV10-3,TRBJ1-2,many,CAIGDGYTF,TGTGCCATAGGGGACGGCTACACCTTC
TRBD1,TRBV7-9,TRBJ1-4,many,CASSLYRGPNEKLFF,TGTGCCAGCAGCTTGTACAGGGGACCTAATGAAAAACTGTTTTTT
TRBD2,TRBV27,TRBJ2-4,NA,CASSFIGRAGGILAKNIQYF,TGTGCCAGCAGTTTTATTGGTCGAGCGGGGGGGATACTAGCCAAAAACATTCAGTACTTC
NA,TRBV5-1,TRBJ1-1,many,CASSLGIQGLTEAFF,TGCGCCAGCAGCTTGGGTATCCAGGGGCTCACTGAAGCTTTCTTT
TRBD2,TRBV28,TRBJ2-5,few,CASTASGGKETQYF,TGTGCCAGCACGGCCAGCGGGGGCAAGGAGACCCAGTACTTC
TRBD1,TRBV7-9,TRBJ2-3,NA,CASSKETGGDTDTQYF,TGTGCCAGCAGCAAAGAGACAGGGGGGGACACAGATACGCAGTATTTT
TRBD2,TRBV4-3,TRBJ2-3,many,CASSQEILSGGTDTQYF,TGCGCCAGCAGCCAAGAAATCCTTAGCGGGGGTACAGATACGCAGTATTTT
NA,TRBV27,TRBJ2-5,many,CASSLFGGLFETQYF,TGTGCCAGCAGTTTATTCGGGGGGCTCTTTGAGACCCAGTACTTC
NA,TRBV5-1,TRBJ1-2,NA,CASSLASWGSYGYTF,TGCGCCAGCAGCTTGGCCAGTTGGGGATCCTATGGCTACACCTTC
TRBD2,TRBV7-9,TRBJ2-5,NA,CATPPTSGGVETQYF,TGTGCCACTCCACCGACTAGCGGGGGCGTGGAGACCCAGTACTTC
NA,TRBV29-1,TRBJ2-3,many,CSVEWTNTLTDTQYF,TGCAGCGTTGAATGGACCAATACCCTCACAGATACGCAGTATTTT
TRBD2,TRBV6-5,TRBJ2-1,few,CASSLLAGGLYNEQFF,TGTGCCAGCAGTTTACTAGCGGGGGGGCTCTACAATGAGCAGTTCTTC
NA,TRBV6-5,TRBJ1-4,NA,CASSKPAGTSGEKLFF,TGTGCCAGCAGTAAACCCGCCGGGACGAGTGGAGAAAAACTGTTTTTT
NA,TRBV5-1,TRBJ2-3,medium-sized,CASSLSTDTQYF,TGTGCCAGCAGTCTTAGCACAGATACGCAGTATTTT
NA,TRBV10-3,TRBJ2-1,many,CAINPDQSYNEQFF,TGTGCCATCAATCCCGACCAATCCTACAATGAGCAGTTCTTC
NA,TRBV29-1,TRBJ1-1,NA,CSAGRMNTEAFF,TGCAGCGCGGGACGGATGAACACTGAAGCTTTCTTT
NA,TRBV4-3,TRBJ2-2,NA,CASSQDHQMGTGELFF,TGCGCCAGCAGCCAAGATCACCAGATGGGCACCGGGGAGCTGTTTTTT
NA,TRBV27,TRBJ1-5,few,CASSPGDAGSQPQHF,TGTGCCAGCAGTCCGGGGGACGCGGGGTCTCAGCCCCAGCATTTT
TRBD1,TRBV11-2,TRBJ1-2,NA,CASSLGQLNGYTF,TGTGCCAGCAGCTTGGGACAGCTCAATGGCTACACCTTC
TRBD2,TRBV19,TRBJ2-1,NA,CASSFISLGGLAGKNNEQFF,TGTGCCAGTAGTTTTATAAGTCTTGGGGGACTAGCGGGGAAGAACAATGAGCAGTTCTTC
TRBD2,TRBV7-2,TRBJ2-1,NA,CASSRLAGNNEQFF,TGTGCCAGCAGCAGACTAGCGGGGAACAATGAGCAGTTCTTC
NA,TRBV2,TRBJ2-3,many,CASRVRGLDTQYF,TGTGCCAGCAGAGTGAGGGGGTTGGATACGCAGTATTTT